Listed below are T cell receptor beta chains from one sample, sequenced in a study of OX40 agonist ivuxolimab in advanced cancers. Using immunoSEQ multiplex PCR, the repertoire was profiled, and TCRdb retains in-frame clones only, with some absent. The table lists over 25,000 clones, approximately 86% of them singletons. Sequences were derived from CD4+ or CD8+ T cells sorted from blood, sampled in a trial of the OX40 agonist ivuxolimab. The origin of the receptors is an adult with an advanced solid tumor such as melanoma, head and neck, liver or kidney cancer. The CDR3 runs from the conserved cysteine through the conserved F or W. D genes are given only for firm matches. Clone size is not always given. Where it is, it says once, few, many or a class for expanded clones.

j_call clone_size d_call v_call cdr3_nt cdr3_aa
TRBJ2-6 . . TRBV7-9 TGTGCCAGCAGCACCTCTGGGGCCAACGTCCTGACTTTC CASSTSGANVLTF
TRBJ2-3 . TRBD2 TRBV27 TGTGCCAGCAGTTTCTCACTAGCGGGGGGGCAACTGTATACGCAGTATTTT CASSFSLAGGQLYTQYF
TRBJ2-2 . . TRBV4-1 TGCGCCAGCAGCCATATGGCCAGCCCTATTACCGGGGAGCTGTTTTTT CASSHMASPITGELFF
TRBJ2-1 . . TRBV7-2 TGTGCCCGGCAGGGTCCCTACAATGAGCAGTTCTTC CARQGPYNEQFF
TRBJ2-5 . TRBD1 TRBV6-5 TGTGCCAGCAGCGGACTTCAGGGGGTCGAGACCCAGTACTTC CASSGLQGVETQYF
TRBJ2-3 . TRBD1 TRBV7-9 TGTGCCAGCAGCCGGGTCGACAGGGGCGCAGGCACAGATACGCAGTATTTT CASSRVDRGAGTDTQYF
TRBJ2-3 few . TRBV10-1 TGCGCCAGCAGTGCGACACCCAGCACAGATACGCAGTATTTT CASSATPSTDTQYF
TRBJ1-1 few . TRBV6-5 TGTGCCAGCAGTTACGGGGGGTTCACTGAAGCTTTCTTT CASSYGGFTEAFF
TRBJ2-1 . . TRBV28 TGTGCCAGCAGTCCGGTCCAGCCCCTCATATACAATGAGCAGTTCTTC CASSPVQPLIYNEQFF
TRBJ2-3 few . TRBV19 TGTGCCAGTAGTATCGGAAGTACGACAGATACGCAGTATTTT CASSIGSTTDTQYF
TRBJ2-3 . . TRBV13 TGCGCCAGCAGCCAAAGGGAGGCAGATACGCAGTATTTT CASSQREADTQYF
TRBJ2-3 . . TRBV30 TGTGCCTGGACAGGAGATTACACAGATACGCAGTATTTT CAWTGDYTDTQYF
TRBJ2-2 . . TRBV4-1 TGCGCCAGCAGCCAAGGGGTGGGGGTAGGCACCGGGGAGCTGTTTTTT CASSQGVGVGTGELFF
TRBJ2-2 . . TRBV9 TGTGCCAGCAGCGGCGGGGGAAGGGGGACCGGGGAGCTGTTTTTT CASSGGGRGTGELFF
TRBJ2-7 . . TRBV28 TGTGCCAGCAGTTCCCGGACCGCCTACTCCTACGAGCAGTACTTC CASSSRTAYSYEQYF
TRBJ1-3 . . TRBV2 TGTGCCAGCAAGATGAGCAGGGCCGCCCCGGGAAACACCATATATTTT CASKMSRAAPGNTIYF
TRBJ2-1 . TRBD1 TRBV27 TGTGCCAGCAGTTTTACCCCCAGGGGGTTAAATTACAATGAGCAGTTCTTC CASSFTPRGLNYNEQFF
TRBJ2-7 . . TRBV7-9 TGTGCCAGCAGCTACCAGGGGTCCTACGAGCAGTACTTC CASSYQGSYEQYF
TRBJ1-2 medium-sized . TRBV10-2 TGCGCCAGCTCTCCCGGGGATAGTCCCTATGGCTACACCTTC CASSPGDSPYGYTF
TRBJ2-5 few . TRBV7-7 TGTGCTAGCAGCTTGGGCAGCCTCCAAGAGACCCAGTACTTC CASSLGSLQETQYF
TRBJ1-6 few . TRBV7-9 TGTGCCAGCAGCTTAGAGGGTTATAATTCACCCCTCCACTTT CASSLEGYNSPLHF
TRBJ2-1 . TRBD1 TRBV7-3 TGTGCCAGCAGCTCCGCCGGACAGGGAGACATTGAGCAGTTCTTC CASSSAGQGDIEQFF
TRBJ2-2 . . TRBV5-8 TGTGCCAGCAGCTTGCCTCTGACCGGGAACACCGGGGAGCTGTTTTTT CASSLPLTGNTGELFF
TRBJ2-1 . . TRBV10-3 TGTGCCATCAGGGCCTCTGCAGGGATCTACAATGAGCAGTTCTTC CAIRASAGIYNEQFF
TRBJ2-2 . . TRBV6-5 TGTGCCAGCGGGGTGGGTGGTAACGGGGAGCTGTTTTTT CASGVGGNGELFF
TRBJ2-5 . TRBD2 TRBV7-2 TGTGCCAGCAGCTCGACTAGCGGGAGGGGTGAGACCCAGTACTTC CASSSTSGRGETQYF
TRBJ2-6 . . TRBV7-8 TGTGCCAGCAGTCAGTGGGAGAGCTCTGGGGCCAACGTCCTGACTTTC CASSQWESSGANVLTF
TRBJ2-7 . . TRBV6-6 TGTGCCAGCAGTTACTCGAGTCTAGCCTTTCCCGTCGAGCAGTACTTC CASSYSSLAFPVEQYF
TRBJ2-1 . TRBD2 TRBV19 TGTGCCAGTAGTACCTCTAGCGGGTCTTACAATGAGCAGTTCTTC CASSTSSGSYNEQFF
TRBJ2-1 . TRBD2 TRBV7-8 TGTGCCAGCAGCTTAGGCCCCCCGGGAGGCCTACCCTACAATGAGCAGTTCTTC CASSLGPPGGLPYNEQFF
TRBJ2-1 . . TRBV11-2 TGTGCCAGCAGCTTGCCCGACGGGAGAGGGTACAATGAGCAGTTCTTC CASSLPDGRGYNEQFF
TRBJ2-7 . . TRBV9 TGTGCCAGCGACTACAAAGGAGAGCAGTACTTC CASDYKGEQYF
TRBJ2-5 . TRBD2 TRBV30 TGTGCCTTCTCGGGACTAGCGGTGGGGGGAGAGACCCAGTACTTC CAFSGLAVGGETQYF
TRBJ2-2 . TRBD2 TRBV28 TGTGCCAGCAGTCCCATACTGGGACTAGCGGGAGCGAGCACCGGGGAGCTGTTTTTT CASSPILGLAGASTGELFF
TRBJ2-7 . TRBD1 TRBV6-6 TGTGCCAGCACCGAATCGACAGGGTTTCACGAGCAGTACTTC CASTESTGFHEQYF
TRBJ2-7 . . TRBV2 TGTGCCAGCAGAGAGACTGAGTGGAGCTCCTACGAGCAGTACTTC CASRETEWSSYEQYF
TRBJ2-1 . TRBD1 TRBV18 TGTGCCAGCTCACCACCGGACAGGGGGCCCTACAATGAGCAGTTCTTC CASSPPDRGPYNEQFF
TRBJ2-1 once TRBD1 TRBV19 TGTGCCAGTAGTATAGTAGGGACAGGGAATATCTACAATGAGCAGTTCTTC CASSIVGTGNIYNEQFF
TRBJ2-2 . . TRBV9 TGTGCCAGCAGCGTAAGGGCCGGGGAGCTGTTTTTT CASSVRAGELFF
TRBJ2-7 . . TRBV18 TGTGCCAGCTCACCCACGGCAGGGGGGGGCACCTACGAGCAGTACTTC CASSPTAGGGTYEQYF
TRBJ2-2 . . TRBV25-1 TGTGCCAGCAGTACAACAGCGGACATTTGGAACACCGGGGAGCTGTTTTTT CASSTTADIWNTGELFF
TRBJ1-1 . TRBD1 TRBV6-1 TGTGCCAGCACGAGGGGGCTGAATGGGGCTTTCTTT CASTRGLNGAFF
TRBJ2-5 . TRBD1 TRBV7-8 TGTGCCAGCAGAGCTACAGGGGGCCGGGGGGAGACCCAGTACTTC CASRATGGRGETQYF
TRBJ2-7 once . TRBV14 TGTGCCAGCAGCGAACGACTATACGGGAAACCCCTCTCCTACGAGCAGTACTTC CASSERLYGKPLSYEQYF
TRBJ2-5 . . TRBV7-2 TGTGCCAGCAGCAAAAGGGCTGAAATAGAGACCCAGTACTTC CASSKRAEIETQYF
TRBJ2-3 once . TRBV27 TGTGCCAGCGGCAGGGGTACAGATACGCAGTATTTT CASGRGTDTQYF
TRBJ2-5 . . TRBV6-1 TGTGCCAGCCCGGAACAGCCCCAAGAGACCCAGTACTTC CASPEQPQETQYF
TRBJ2-2 . . TRBV4-1 TGCGCCAGCAGCCAGCCGGGACACACCGGGGAGCTGTTTTTT CASSQPGHTGELFF